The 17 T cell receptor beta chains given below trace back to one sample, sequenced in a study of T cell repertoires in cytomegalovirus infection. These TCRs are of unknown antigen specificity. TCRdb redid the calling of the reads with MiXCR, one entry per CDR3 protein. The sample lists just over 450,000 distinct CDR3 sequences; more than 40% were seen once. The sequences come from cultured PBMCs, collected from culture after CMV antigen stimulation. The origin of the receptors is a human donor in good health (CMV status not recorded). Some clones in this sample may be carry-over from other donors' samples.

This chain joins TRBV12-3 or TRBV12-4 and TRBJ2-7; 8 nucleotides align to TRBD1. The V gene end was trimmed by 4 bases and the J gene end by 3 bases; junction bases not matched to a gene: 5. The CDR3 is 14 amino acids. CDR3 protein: CASSSDRVGYEQYF. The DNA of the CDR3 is TGTGCCAGCAGTTCGGACAGGGTGGGCTACGAGCAGTACTTC.

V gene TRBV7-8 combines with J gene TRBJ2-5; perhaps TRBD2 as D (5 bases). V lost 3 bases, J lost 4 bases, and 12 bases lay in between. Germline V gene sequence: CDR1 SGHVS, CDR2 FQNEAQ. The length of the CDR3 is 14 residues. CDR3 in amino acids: CASSFGPGVETQYF. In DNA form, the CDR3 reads TGTGCCAGCAGCTTTGGGCCCGGGGTAGAGACCCAGTACTTC. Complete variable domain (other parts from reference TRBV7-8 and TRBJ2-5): GAGVSQSPRYKVAKRGQDVALRCDPISGHVSLFWYQQALGQGPEFLTYFQNEAQLDKSGLPSDRFFAERPEGSVSTLKIQRTQQEDSAVYLCASSFGPGVETQYFGPGTRLLVL.

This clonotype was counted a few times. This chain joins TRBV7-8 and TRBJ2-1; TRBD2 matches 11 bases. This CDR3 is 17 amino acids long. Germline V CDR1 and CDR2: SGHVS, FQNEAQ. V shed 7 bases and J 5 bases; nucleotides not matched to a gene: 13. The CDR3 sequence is CASNRDPSGRTNNEQFF. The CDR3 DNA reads TGTGCCAGCAACCGGGACCCTAGCGGGAGGACGAACAATGAGCAGTTCTTC.

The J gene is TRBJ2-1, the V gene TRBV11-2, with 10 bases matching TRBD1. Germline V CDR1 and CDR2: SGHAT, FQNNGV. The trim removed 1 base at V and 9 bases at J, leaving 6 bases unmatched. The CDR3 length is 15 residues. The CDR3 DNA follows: TGTGCCAGCAGCTTAGGGGACAGGGGCTTGGGTGAGCAGTTCTTC. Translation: CASSLGDRGLGEQFF.

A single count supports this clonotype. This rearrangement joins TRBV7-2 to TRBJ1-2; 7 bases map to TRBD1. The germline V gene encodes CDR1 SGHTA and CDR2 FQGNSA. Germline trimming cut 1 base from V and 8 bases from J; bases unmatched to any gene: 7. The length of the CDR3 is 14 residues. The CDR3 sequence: CASSLDGQVGGYTF. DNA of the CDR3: TGTGCCAGCAGCTTAGACGGACAGGTGGGAGGCTACACCTTC.

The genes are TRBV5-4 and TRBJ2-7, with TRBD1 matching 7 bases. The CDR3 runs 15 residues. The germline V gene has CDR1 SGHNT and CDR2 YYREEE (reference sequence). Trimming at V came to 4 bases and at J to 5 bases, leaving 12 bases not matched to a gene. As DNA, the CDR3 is TGTGCCAGCAGCCAGTCGACAGGGCGGGTGCACGAGCAGTACTTC. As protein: CASSQSTGRVHEQYF.

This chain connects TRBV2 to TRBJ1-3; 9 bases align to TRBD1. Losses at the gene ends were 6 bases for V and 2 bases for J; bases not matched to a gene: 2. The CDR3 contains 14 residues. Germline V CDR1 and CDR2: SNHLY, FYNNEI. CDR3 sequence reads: CASRGTGPGNTIYF. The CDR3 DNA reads TGTGCCAGCAGGGGGACAGGGCCTGGAAACACCATATATTTT.

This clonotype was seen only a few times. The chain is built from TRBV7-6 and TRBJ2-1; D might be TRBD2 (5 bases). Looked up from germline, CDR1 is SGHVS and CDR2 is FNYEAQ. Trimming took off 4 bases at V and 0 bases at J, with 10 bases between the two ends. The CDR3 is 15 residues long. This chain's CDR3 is CASSSTRSSYNEQFF. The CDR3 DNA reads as TGTGCCAGCAGCTCTACTAGAAGCTCCTACAATGAGCAGTTCTTC.

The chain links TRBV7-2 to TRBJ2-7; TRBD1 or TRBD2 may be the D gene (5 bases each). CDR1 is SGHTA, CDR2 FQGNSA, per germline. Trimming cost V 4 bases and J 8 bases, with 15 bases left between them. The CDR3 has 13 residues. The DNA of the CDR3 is TGTGCCAGCAGCTACCTGGCAGAGGGGAAGCAGTACTTC. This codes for CASSYLAEGKQYF.

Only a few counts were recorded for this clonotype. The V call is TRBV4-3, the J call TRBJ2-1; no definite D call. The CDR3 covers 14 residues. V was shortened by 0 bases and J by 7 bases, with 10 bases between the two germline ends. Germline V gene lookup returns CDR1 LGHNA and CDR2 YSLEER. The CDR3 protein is CASSQDRVYNEQFF. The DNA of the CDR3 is TGCGCCAGCAGCCAAGATAGGGTTTATAATGAGCAGTTCTTC.

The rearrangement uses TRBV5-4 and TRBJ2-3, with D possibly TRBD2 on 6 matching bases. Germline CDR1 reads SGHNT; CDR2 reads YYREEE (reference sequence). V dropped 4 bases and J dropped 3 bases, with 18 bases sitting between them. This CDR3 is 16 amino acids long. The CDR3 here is CASSHAGGAGTDTQYF. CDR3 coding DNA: TGTGCCAGCAGCCACGCAGGCGGGGCGGGGACAGATACGCAGTATTTT.

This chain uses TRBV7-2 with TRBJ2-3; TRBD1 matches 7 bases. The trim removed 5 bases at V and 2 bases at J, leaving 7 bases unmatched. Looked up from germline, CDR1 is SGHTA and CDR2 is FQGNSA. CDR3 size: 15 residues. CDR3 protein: CASSTTGQITDTQYF. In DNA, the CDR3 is TGTGCCAGCAGCACAACGGGACAGATCACAGATACGCAGTATTTT.

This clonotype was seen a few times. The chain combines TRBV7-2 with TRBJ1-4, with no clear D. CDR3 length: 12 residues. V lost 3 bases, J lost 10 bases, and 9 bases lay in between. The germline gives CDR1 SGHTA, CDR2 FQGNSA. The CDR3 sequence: CASSFTAGKLFF. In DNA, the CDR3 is TGTGCCAGCAGCTTTACAGCAGGAAAACTGTTTTTT.

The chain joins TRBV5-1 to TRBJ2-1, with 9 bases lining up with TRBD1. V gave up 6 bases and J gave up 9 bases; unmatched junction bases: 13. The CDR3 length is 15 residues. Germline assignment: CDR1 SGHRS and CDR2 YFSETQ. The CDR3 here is CASTQPPGQGTEQFF. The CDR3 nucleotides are TGCGCCAGCACCCAACCCCCGGGACAGGGAACTGAGCAGTTCTTC.

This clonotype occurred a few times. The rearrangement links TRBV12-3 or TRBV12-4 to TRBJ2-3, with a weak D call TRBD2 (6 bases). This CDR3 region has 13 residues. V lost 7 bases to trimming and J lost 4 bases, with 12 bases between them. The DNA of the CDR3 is TGTGCCAGCACCCCTCGCGGGGCAGATACGCAGTATTTT. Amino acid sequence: CASTPRGADTQYF.

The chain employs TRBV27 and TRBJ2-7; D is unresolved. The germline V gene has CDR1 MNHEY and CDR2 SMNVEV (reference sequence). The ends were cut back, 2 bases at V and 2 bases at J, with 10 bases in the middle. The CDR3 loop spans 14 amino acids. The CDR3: CASSLGPPPYEQYF. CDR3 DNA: TGTGCCAGCAGTTTAGGGCCGCCTCCCTACGAGCAGTACTTC.

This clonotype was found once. The DNA of the CDR3 is TGTGCCAGCAGTGAAGTGGGGCAGGGTCGTGGCTACACCTTC. Translation gives CASSEVGQGRGYTF. The V gene is TRBV6-1, the J gene TRBJ1-2; tentative D call: TRBD1 (5 bases). The CDR3 is 14 amino acids. V lost 1 base and J lost 7, with 13 bases in between. Germline V lookup: CDR1 MNHNS, CDR2 SASEGT.